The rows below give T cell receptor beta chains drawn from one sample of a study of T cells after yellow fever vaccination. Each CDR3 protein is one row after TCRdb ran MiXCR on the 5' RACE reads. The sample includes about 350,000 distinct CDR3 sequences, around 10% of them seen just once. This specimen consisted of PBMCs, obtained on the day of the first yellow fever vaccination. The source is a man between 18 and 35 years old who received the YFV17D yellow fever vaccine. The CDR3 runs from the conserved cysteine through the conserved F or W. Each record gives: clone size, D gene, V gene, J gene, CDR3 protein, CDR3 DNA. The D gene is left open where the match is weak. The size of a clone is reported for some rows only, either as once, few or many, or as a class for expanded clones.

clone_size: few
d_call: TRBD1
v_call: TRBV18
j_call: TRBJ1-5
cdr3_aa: CASSPRTGTGQPQHF
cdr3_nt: TGTGCCAGCTCACCACGGACAGGGACGGGTCAGCCCCAGCATTTT

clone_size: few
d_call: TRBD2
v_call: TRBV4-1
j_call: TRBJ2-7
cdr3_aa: CASSQEGGGGRNEQYF
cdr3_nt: TGCGCCAGCAGCCAAGAGGGCGGCGGGGGTAGAAACGAGCAGTACTTC

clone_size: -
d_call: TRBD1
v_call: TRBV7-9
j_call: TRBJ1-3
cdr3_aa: CASSFTTGGMGNTIYF
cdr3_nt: TGTGCCAGCAGCTTCACGACAGGGGGCATGGGAAACACCATATATTTT

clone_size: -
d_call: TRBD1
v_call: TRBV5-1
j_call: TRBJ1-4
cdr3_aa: CASSLQGAANEKLFF
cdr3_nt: TGCGCCAGCAGCTTACAGGGGGCTGCTAATGAAAAACTGTTTTTT

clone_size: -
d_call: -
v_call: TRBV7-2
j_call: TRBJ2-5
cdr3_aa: CASSPLPTGMETQYF
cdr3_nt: TGTGCCAGCAGCCCCCTGCCTACAGGGATGGAGACCCAGTACTTC

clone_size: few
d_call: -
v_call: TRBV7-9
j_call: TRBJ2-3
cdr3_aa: CASTRTGGSTDTQYF
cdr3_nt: TGTGCCAGCACCCGAACGGGGGGCAGCACAGATACGCAGTATTTT

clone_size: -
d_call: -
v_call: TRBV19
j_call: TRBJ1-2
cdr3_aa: CASSRDGFYGYTF
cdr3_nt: TGTGCCAGTAGTAGGGACGGCTTCTATGGCTACACCTTC

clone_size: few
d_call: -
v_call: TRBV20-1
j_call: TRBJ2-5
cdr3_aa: CSARSWGAEETQYF
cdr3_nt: TGCAGTGCTAGATCCTGGGGGGCAGAAGAGACCCAGTACTTC

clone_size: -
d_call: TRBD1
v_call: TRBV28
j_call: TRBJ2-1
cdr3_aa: CASTRDSAEQFF
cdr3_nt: TGTGCCAGCACCAGGGACAGTGCTGAGCAGTTCTTC

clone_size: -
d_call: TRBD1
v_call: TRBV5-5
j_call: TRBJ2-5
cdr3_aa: CASSLDRTGGFLETQYF
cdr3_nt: TGTGCCAGCAGCTTGGATCGGACAGGGGGCTTTCTCGAGACCCAGTACTTC

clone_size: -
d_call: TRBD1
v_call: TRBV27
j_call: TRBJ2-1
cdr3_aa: CASSLGQVYNEQFF
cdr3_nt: TGTGCCAGCAGTTTGGGACAGGTCTACAATGAGCAGTTCTTC

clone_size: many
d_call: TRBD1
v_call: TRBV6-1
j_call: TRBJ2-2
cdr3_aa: CASSKGQDNTGELFF
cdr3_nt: TGTGCCAGCAGTAAGGGACAGGACAACACCGGGGAGCTGTTTTTT

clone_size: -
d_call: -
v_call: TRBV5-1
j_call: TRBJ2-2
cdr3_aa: CASSPRELSTGELFF
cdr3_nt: TGCGCCAGCAGCCCCCGGGAATTGAGCACCGGGGAGCTGTTTTTT

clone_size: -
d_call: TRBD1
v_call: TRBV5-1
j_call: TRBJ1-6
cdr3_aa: CASSPDRERSPHHF
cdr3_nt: TGCGCCAGCAGCCCCGACAGGGAGAGATCACCCCACCACTTT

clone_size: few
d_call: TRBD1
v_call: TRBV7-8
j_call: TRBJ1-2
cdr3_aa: CASRRSQGARNPPNYGYTF
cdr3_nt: TGTGCCAGCAGAAGGTCGCAGGGGGCGCGTAATCCGCCTAACTATGGCTACACCTTC

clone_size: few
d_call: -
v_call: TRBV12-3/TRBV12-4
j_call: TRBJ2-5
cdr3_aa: CASSFWGAETQYF
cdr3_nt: TGTGCCAGCAGTTTTTGGGGGGCTGAGACCCAGTACTTC

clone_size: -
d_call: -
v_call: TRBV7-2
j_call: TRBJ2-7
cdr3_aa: CASSPRDGYEQYF
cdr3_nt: TGTGCCAGCAGCCCCCGGGACGGATACGAGCAGTACTTC

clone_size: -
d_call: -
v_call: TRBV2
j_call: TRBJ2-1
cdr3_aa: CATSWGAWNEQFF
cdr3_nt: TGTGCCACTTCTTGGGGGGCGTGGAATGAGCAGTTCTTC

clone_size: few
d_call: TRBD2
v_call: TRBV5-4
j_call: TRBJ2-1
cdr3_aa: CASSPSGNYNEQFF
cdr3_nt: TGTGCCAGCAGCCCAAGCGGGAACTACAATGAGCAGTTCTTC

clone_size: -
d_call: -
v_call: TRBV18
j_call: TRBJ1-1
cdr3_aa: CASSPSGGPLSEAFF
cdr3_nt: TGTGCCAGCTCACCAAGCGGCGGCCCTCTGTCTGAAGCTTTCTTT

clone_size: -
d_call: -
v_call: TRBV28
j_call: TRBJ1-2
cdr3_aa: CASTPRGYGYTF
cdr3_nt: TGTGCCAGCACCCCCCGGGGTTATGGCTACACCTTC

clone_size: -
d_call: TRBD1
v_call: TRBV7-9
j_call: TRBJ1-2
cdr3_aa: CASSSRDRRQVF
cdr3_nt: TGTGCCAGCAGCTCCCGGGACAGGCGACAAGTTTTC

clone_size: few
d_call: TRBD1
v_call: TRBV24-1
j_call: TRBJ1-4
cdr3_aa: CATSDAGGAGEKLFF
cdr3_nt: TGTGCCACCAGTGACGCAGGGGGCGCTGGGGAAAAACTGTTTTTT

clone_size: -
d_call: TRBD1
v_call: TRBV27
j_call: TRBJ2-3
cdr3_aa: CASSAGTGGLNAQYF
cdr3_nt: TGTGCCAGCAGTGCCGGGACAGGGGGTTTAAATGCGCAGTATTTT

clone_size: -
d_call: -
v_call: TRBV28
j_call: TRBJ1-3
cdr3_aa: CASRLTGSLGGSAIYF
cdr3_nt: TGTGCCAGCAGACTGACCGGGAGCCTTGGGGGAAGCGCCATATATTTT

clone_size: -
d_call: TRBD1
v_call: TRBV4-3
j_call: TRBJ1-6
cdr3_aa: CASSQDLGNRGLNSPLHF
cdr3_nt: TGCGCCAGCAGCCAAGATTTGGGGAACAGGGGTTTGAATTCACCCCTCCACTTT

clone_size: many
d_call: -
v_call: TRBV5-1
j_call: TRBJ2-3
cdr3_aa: CASSSLRGLTDTQYF
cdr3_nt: TGCGCCAGCAGCTCTTTACGGGGCCTCACAGATACGCAGTATTTT

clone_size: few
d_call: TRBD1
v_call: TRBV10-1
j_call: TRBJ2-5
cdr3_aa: CASGDPTGKGETQYF
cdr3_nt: TGCGCCAGCGGCGATCCGACAGGGAAGGGGGAGACCCAGTACTTC

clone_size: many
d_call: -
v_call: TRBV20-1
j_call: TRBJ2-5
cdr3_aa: CSAGRGAPETQYF
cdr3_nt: TGCAGTGCAGGAAGGGGGGCCCCAGAGACCCAGTACTTC